A selection of T cell receptor beta chains follows, all from one sample in a study of CDR3 diversity in severe acne. Each CDR3 protein is one row after TCRdb ran MiXCR on the PCR reads. The table shows about 100,000 distinct CDR3 sequences, with 51% occurring only once. Specimen: blood. The receptors stem from a male donor with acne. Both conserved end residues are part of each CDR3. A D gene is named only where the DNA matches it firmly. Size values are once, few and many counts, or a class for expanded clones, and some rows have none.

D	J	V	size	CDR3	DNA
TRBD1	TRBJ2-7	TRBV19	-	CATRPGTGLGEQYF	TGTGCCACCCGACCGGGGACAGGGTTGGGCGAGCAGTACTTC
TRBD1	TRBJ2-2	TRBV12-3/TRBV12-4	many	CASSLPHRMDRYTGELFF	TGTGCCAGCAGTTTACCTCACCGAATGGACAGGTACACCGGGGAGCTGTTTTTT
TRBD1	TRBJ2-1	TRBV11-3	-	CASSLAQGAGNEQFF	TGTGCCAGCAGCTTAGCACAGGGGGCCGGGAATGAGCAGTTCTTC
-	TRBJ2-5	TRBV20-1	-	CSARDWAYSNQPQYF	TGCAGTGCTAGAGATTGGGCTTATAGCAATCAGCCCCAGTACTTC
TRBD1	TRBJ1-2	TRBV6-5	many	CASRTDRGPGYGYTF	TGTGCCAGCAGAACGGACAGGGGGCCTGGCTATGGCTACACCTTC
TRBD2	TRBJ2-5	TRBV10-3	many	CAISGGKTSGGLQETQYF	TGTGCCATCAGTGGCGGGAAGACTAGCGGGGGGTTGCAAGAGACCCAGTACTTC
-	TRBJ2-7	TRBV29-1	-	CSVGRTPNEQYF	TGCAGCGTGGGTAGAACGCCCAACGAGCAGTACTTC
TRBD2	TRBJ2-1	TRBV11-2	few	CASKRLAGSGPFF	TGTGCCAGCAAGCGTCTAGCGGGATCAGGGCCGTTCTTC
TRBD2	TRBJ2-5	TRBV7-9	-	CASSFGLAGVGETRYF	TGTGCCAGCAGCTTTGGGCTAGCGGGAGTGGGGGAGACCCGGTACTTC
-	TRBJ1-1	TRBV5-1	-	CASSVGQPEAFF	TGTGCCAGCAGCGTCGGACAGCCTGAAGCTTTCTTT
-	TRBJ1-5	TRBV19	many	CASNVIGGREPQHF	TGTGCCAGTAACGTAATCGGGGGAAGAGAGCCCCAGCATTTT
TRBD2	TRBJ2-3	TRBV15	-	CASSEMTSGRITDTQYF	TGTGCCAGCAGTGAAATGACGAGCGGGAGAATCACAGATACGCAGTATTTT
-	TRBJ2-5	TRBV11-2	once	CASSHGGETQYF	TGTGCCAGCAGCCACGGGGGAGAGACCCAGTACTTC
TRBD2	TRBJ2-1	TRBV20-1	-	CSASGTNGYTFQFF	TGCAGTGCTAGCGGGACTAATGGCTACACCTTCCAGTTCTTC
TRBD1	TRBJ2-6	TRBV10-2	-	CASSRPGQTDSGANVLTF	TGTGCCAGCAGCAGACCGGGACAGACTGACTCTGGGGCCAACGTCCTGACTTTC
-	TRBJ1-4	TRBV28	many	CASSLVLRVGEKLFF	TGTGCCAGCAGTTTGGTTCTCAGGGTGGGTGAAAAACTGTTTTTT
-	TRBJ2-2	TRBV27	-	CASSLSNTGELFF	TGTGCCAGCAGTTTATCAAACACCGGGGAGCTGTTTTTT
TRBD2	TRBJ2-7	TRBV28	few	CASRQLLAGDYEQYF	TGTGCCAGCAGGCAACTCCTAGCGGGAGACTACGAGCAGTACTTC
TRBD2	TRBJ2-7	TRBV20-1	-	CSAPPGGRAVEQYF	TGCAGTGCTCCCCCCGGCGGGAGGGCCGTCGAGCAGTACTTC
-	TRBJ2-7	TRBV9	-	CASSQVQVSSYEQYF	TGCGCCAGCAGCCAAGTACAGGTTAGCTCCTACGAGCAGTACTTC
-	TRBJ2-5	TRBV10-3	-	CAISADTQYQETQYF	TGTGCCATCAGTGCCGACACGCAGTACCAAGAGACCCAGTACTTC
-	TRBJ1-1	TRBV15	-	CATSRDWENTEAFF	TGTGCCACCAGCAGAGATTGGGAGAACACTGAAGCTTTCTTT
-	TRBJ1-4	TRBV6-6	-	CASSAREGTNEKLFF	TGTGCCAGCAGTGCGCGTGAGGGGACTAATGAAAAACTGTTTTTT
-	TRBJ2-2	TRBV29-1	-	CSVSRGTGELFF	TGCAGCGTTTCGAGGGGGACCGGGGAGCTGTTTTTT
-	TRBJ1-5	TRBV27	-	CASSLTGSNQPQHF	TGTGCCAGCAGTTTGACAGGCAGCAATCAGCCCCAGCATTTT
-	TRBJ1-1	TRBV24-1	few	CATSEGVNTEAFF	TGTGCCACCAGTGAGGGAGTGAACACTGAAGCTTTCTTT
-	TRBJ2-7	TRBV7-2	-	CASSRVDWGRGYEQYF	TGTGCCAGCAGTCGCGTGGATTGGGGACGGGGCTACGAGCAGTACTTC
TRBD1	TRBJ2-7	TRBV24-1	-	CATSGTGGLYEQYF	TGTGCCACCAGCGGGACAGGGGGCTTATACGAGCAGTACTTC
-	TRBJ2-2	TRBV11-2	once	CASSKTGRAETQYLGELFF	TGTGCCAGCAGCAAAACTGGACGGGCAGAGACCCAGTACCTCGGGGAGCTGTTTTTT
TRBD1	TRBJ1-4	TRBV7-2	-	CASSRDRDEKLFF	TGTGCCAGCAGCCGGGACAGGGATGAAAAACTGTTTTTT
-	TRBJ2-7	TRBV7-8	-	CASSLGGVSYEQYF	TGTGCCAGCAGCTTAGGGGGGGTGAGCTACGAGCAGTACTTC
-	TRBJ1-1	TRBV25-1	-	CASTAGLNTEAFF	TGTGCCAGCACGGCAGGGTTGAACACTGAAGCTTTCTTT
-	TRBJ2-5	TRBV10-2	-	CASSDQGPRETQYF	TGCGCCAGCAGTGACCAGGGGCCCAGGGAGACCCAGTACTTC
-	TRBJ2-7	TRBV7-2	few	CASSRSSYEQYF	TGTGCCAGCAGTCGGTCCTCCTACGAGCAGTACTTC
-	TRBJ2-7	TRBV11-2	-	CASSLGGLYEQYF	TGTGCCAGCAGCTTAGGCGGGCTCTACGAGCAGTACTTC
-	TRBJ2-7	TRBV24-1	-	CATSSLYEQYF	TGTGCCACCAGTTCCCTCTACGAGCAGTACTTC
-	TRBJ2-2	TRBV20-1	-	CSARDSGGELFF	TGCAGTGCTAGAGATAGTGGGGGGGAGCTGTTTTTT
-	TRBJ1-2	TRBV5-1	many	CASSSRTATLF	TGCGCCAGCAGCTCCCGGACTGCGACTCTCTTC
TRBD1	TRBJ1-2	TRBV5-8	few	CASSLDRGYYGYTF	TGTGCCAGCAGCTTGGACAGGGGTTACTATGGCTACACCTTC